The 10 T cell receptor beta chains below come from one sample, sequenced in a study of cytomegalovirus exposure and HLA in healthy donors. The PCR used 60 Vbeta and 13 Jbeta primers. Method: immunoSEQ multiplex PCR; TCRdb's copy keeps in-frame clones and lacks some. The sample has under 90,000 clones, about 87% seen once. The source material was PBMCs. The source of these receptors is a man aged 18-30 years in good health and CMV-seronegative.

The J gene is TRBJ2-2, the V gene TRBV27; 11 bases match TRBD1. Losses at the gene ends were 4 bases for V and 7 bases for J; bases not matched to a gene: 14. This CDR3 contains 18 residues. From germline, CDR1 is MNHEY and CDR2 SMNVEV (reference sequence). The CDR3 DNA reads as TGTGCCAGCAGTTCTCGGACAGGGGGCCCCCAATTTGGCGGGGAGCTGTTTTTT. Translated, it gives CASSSRTGGPQFGGELFF.

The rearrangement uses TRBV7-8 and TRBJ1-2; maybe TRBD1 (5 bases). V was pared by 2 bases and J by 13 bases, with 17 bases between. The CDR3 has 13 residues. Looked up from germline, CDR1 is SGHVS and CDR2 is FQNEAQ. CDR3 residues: CASSLTKDSRPTF. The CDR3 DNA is TGTGCCAGCAGCTTAACAAAAGACAGTAGGCCCACCTTC.

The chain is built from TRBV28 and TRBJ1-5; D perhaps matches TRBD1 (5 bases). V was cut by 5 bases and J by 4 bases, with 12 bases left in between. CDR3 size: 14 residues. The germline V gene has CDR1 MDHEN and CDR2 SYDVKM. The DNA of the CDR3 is TGTGCCAGCAGTAGCGGGGGTGGAAATCAGCCCCAGCATTTT. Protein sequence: CASSSGGGNQPQHF.

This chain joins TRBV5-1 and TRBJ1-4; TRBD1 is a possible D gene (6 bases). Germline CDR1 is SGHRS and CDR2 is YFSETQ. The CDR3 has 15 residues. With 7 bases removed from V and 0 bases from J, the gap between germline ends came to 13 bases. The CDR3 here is CASARTVPTNEKLFF. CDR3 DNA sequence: TGCGCCAGCGCGAGGACAGTCCCAACTAATGAAAAACTGTTTTTT.

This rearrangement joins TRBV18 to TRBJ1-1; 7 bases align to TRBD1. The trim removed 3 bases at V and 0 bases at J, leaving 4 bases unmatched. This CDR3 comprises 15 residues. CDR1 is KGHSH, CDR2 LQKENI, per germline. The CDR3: CASSPRTGMNTEAFF. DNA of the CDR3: TGTGCCAGCTCACCCAGGACAGGAATGAACACTGAAGCTTTCTTT.

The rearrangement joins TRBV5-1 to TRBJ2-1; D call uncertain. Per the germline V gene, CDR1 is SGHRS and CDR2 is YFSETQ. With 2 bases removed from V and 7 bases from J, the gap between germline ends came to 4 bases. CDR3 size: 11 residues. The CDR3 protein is CASSLQNEQFF. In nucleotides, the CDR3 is TGCGCCAGCAGCTTACAAAATGAGCAGTTCTTC.

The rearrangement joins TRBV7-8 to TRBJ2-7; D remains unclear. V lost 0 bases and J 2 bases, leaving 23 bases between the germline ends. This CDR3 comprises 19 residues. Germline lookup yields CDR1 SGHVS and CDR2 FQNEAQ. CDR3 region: CASSLALTSGRGSAYEQYF. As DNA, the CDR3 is TGTGCCAGCAGCTTAGCTCTAACGTCCGGTAGAGGCAGCGCCTACGAGCAGTACTTC.

Written as DNA, the CDR3 is TGTGCCAGTCCAGGGAAAGGGTCCGGGGAGCTGTTTTTT. Protein sequence: CASPGKGSGELFF. The chain is built from TRBV6-1 and TRBJ2-2; D is perhaps TRBD1 (5 bases). Germline values: CDR1 MNHNS, CDR2 SASEGT. Deletions cut 9 bases from V and 6 bases from J, with 14 bases between. The CDR3 is made up of 13 amino acids.

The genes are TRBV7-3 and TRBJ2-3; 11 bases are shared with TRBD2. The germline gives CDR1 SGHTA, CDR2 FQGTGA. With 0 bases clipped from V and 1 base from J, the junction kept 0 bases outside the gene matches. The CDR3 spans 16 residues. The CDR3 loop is CASSLTSGRGTDTQYF. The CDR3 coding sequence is TGTGCCAGCAGCTTAACTAGCGGGAGGGGCACAGATACGCAGTATTTT.

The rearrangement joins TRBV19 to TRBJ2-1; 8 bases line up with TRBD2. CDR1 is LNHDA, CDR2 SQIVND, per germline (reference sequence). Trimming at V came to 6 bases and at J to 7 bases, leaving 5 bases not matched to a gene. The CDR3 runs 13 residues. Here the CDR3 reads CASSGRARNEQFF. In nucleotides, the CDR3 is TGTGCCAGTAGCGGGAGGGCCCGGAATGAGCAGTTCTTC.